The entry below gives a single T cell receptor (beta chain) sequence along with its context. The sample comes from a study of blood T cell repertoires in COVID-19. In the study overall: Whether acute or convalescent, the COVID-19 samples came from the United States, Italy and Spain. Nucleic acid was either cDNA or gDNA, and it came from T cells, B-cell-depleted T cells, or PBMCs.

Germline CDR1 and CDR2: SGHTA and FQGTGA. V lost 5 bases and J lost 4; bases outside the gene matches: 8. The CDR3 spans 15 residues. In the source study's methods: Reference gene primer amplification yielded estimated nucleated cell counts. The method was immunoSEQ multiplex PCR; TCRdb's version includes in-frame clones alone and lacks a portion of them. Clone size and the V and J calls come from that table; the DNA yielded D and trimming. Of 20,000 to 25,000 clones detected, approximately 92% appear once; the ten largest clones hold 18%. This TCR derives from a human donor in a cohort sampled during active COVID-19. The sequenced material came from peripheral blood. V usage is TRBV7-3 and J usage is TRBJ2-7, with 10 bases fitting TRBD1. The CDR3 bases are TGTGCCAGCAGCATGCCGGGACAGGGGCTATACGAGCAGTACTTC. Translation gives CASSMPGQGLYEQYF.